Below, one T cell receptor beta chain is given with its context. The sample comes from a study of blood T cell repertoires in COVID-19. Whole-study context: Sites across the United States, Italy and Spain contributed samples from acute and convalescent COVID-19. T cells, B-cell-depleted T cells, or PBMCs supplied cDNA or gDNA.

Original data processing: Estimates of nucleated cell counts were drawn from the amplification of reference gene primers. Libraries were prepared by immunoSEQ multiplex PCR; TCRdb keeps only in-frame clonotypes and omits some of them. The V and J calls and clone size are taken from that table; D and trimming were inferred from the DNA. The table lists around 230,000 clones, roughly nine tenths of them singletons. Trimming removed 7 bases from V and 1 base from J, with 5 bases in between. Per germline, CDR1 LNHDA and CDR2 SQIVND (reference sequence). The CDR3 extends over 12 amino acids. V and J are TRBV19 and TRBJ1-5; D gene uncertain. The source is a man aged 60-69 years who had recovered from COVID-19. The material sequenced was peripheral blood. The CDR3 sequence is CASMTSNQPQHF. The CDR3 bases are TGTGCCAGTATGACAAGCAATCAGCCCCAGCATTTT.